This T cell receptor (beta chain) was captured in a study of technical replicates of blood from several donors. V trimming: 5 bases; J trimming: 8 bases; junction bases outside the gene matches: 4. The CDR3 runs 13 residues. CDR1 and CDR2 from the germline V gene are WNHNN and SYGVQD (reference sequence). Sequencing was performed with immunoSEQ multiplex PCR; in TCRdb, only in-frame clones are kept and a portion is missing. The repertoire holds 80,000 or so clones, with 98% as singletons. The sequencing sample was made of T cells isolated from PBMCs. The TCR originated in a human donor in good health. The chain is built from TRBV10-1 and TRBJ1-4; TRBD1 matches 8 bases. Written as DNA, the CDR3 is TGCGCCAGCAGTTTCAGGACAGGGGAAAAACTGTTTTTT. It specifies CASSFRTGEKLFF.